A selection of T cell receptor beta chains follows, all from one sample in a study of blood T cells in healthy people across ages. TCRdb recomputed calls from the 5' RACE reads with MiXCR, one row per CDR3 protein. The table has roughly 1,500,000 distinct CDR3 sequences, roughly 30% seen once. Sequences were obtained from blood. The source is a young woman in good health. CDR3s include the opening cysteine and the closing phenylalanine or tryptophan. Fields, in order: D gene, clone size, J gene, V gene, CDR3 DNA, CDR3 protein. A D gene is named only where the DNA matches it firmly. Clone size, where shown, is once, few, many, or a class for clones that have expanded.

NA NA TRBJ2-3 TRBV6-2/TRBV6-3 TGTGCCAGCAACACCAACCTCGCAGATACGCAGTATTTT CASNTNLADTQYF
TRBD2 NA TRBJ2-1 TRBV6-1 TGTGCCAGCAGTATACTAGCGGGGTCCTACAATGAGCAGTTCTTC CASSILAGSYNEQFF
NA many TRBJ2-3 TRBV5-1 TGCGCCAGCAGCTTGGATGCGGGAGATACGCAGTATTTT CASSLDAGDTQYF
TRBD2 NA TRBJ2-5 TRBV18 TGTGCCAGCTCACCAAGGCGGGAGGTTGGAGAGACCCAGTACTTC CASSPRREVGETQYF
NA few TRBJ1-5 TRBV27 TGTGCCAGCAGCCCGAGGGGAGTATATCAGCCCCAGCATTTT CASSPRGVYQPQHF
NA few TRBJ2-7 TRBV23-1 TGCGCCAGCAGTCGGGCCATTGGGAATGTCCACGAGCAGTACTTC CASSRAIGNVHEQYF
NA once TRBJ1-1 TRBV15 TGTGCCACCAGCAGAGATTGGTACAGTAAAGACACTGAAGCTTTCTTT CATSRDWYSKDTEAFF
TRBD1 few TRBJ2-5 TRBV29-1 TGCAGCGCCCTGACAGGGTGGGAGACCCAGTACTTC CSALTGWETQYF
NA few TRBJ2-7 TRBV3-1 TGTGCCAGCAGCAGCGGGACAGGTTCATTCAGCTCCTACGAGCAGTACTTC CASSSGTGSFSSYEQYF
NA NA TRBJ1-2 TRBV4-1 TGCGCCAGCAGCCAAGATGCAAGGGCTTCCTACACCTTC CASSQDARASYTF
TRBD1 NA TRBJ1-1 TRBV20-1 TGCAGTGCTAGGAGACAGGGGGCCTTCATGAACACTGAAGCTTTCTTT CSARRQGAFMNTEAFF
TRBD1 NA TRBJ2-7 TRBV6-5 TGTGCCAGCAGTGAAAGGACAGGGGACTTCTACGAGCAGTACTTC CASSERTGDFYEQYF
NA NA TRBJ2-1 TRBV21-1 TGTGCCAGCAGCATCCACGCCTACAATGAGCAGTTCTTC CASSIHAYNEQFF
TRBD2 NA TRBJ2-5 TRBV20-1 TGCAGTGCTACCCCCCCGACTAGCGGGAGGGACCAAGAGACCCAGTACTTC CSATPPTSGRDQETQYF
NA NA TRBJ2-1 TRBV7-3 TGTGCCAGCAGCTTAAACGCTTTGGACAATGAGCAGTTCTTC CASSLNALDNEQFF
NA NA TRBJ1-4 TRBV27 TGTGCCAGCAGTTTCCTCGGGGCAGGGGCTGGGGGGAATGAAAAACTGTTTTTT CASSFLGAGAGGNEKLFF
TRBD2 few TRBJ2-1 TRBV4-1 TGCGCCAGCAGCCAAGGGGTGGGAGGGGTATACAATGAGCAGTTCTTC CASSQGVGGVYNEQFF
TRBD1 NA TRBJ1-2 TRBV20-1 TGCAGTGCTCTCAGGGGGCGCGATGGCTACACCTTC CSALRGRDGYTF
NA many TRBJ2-7 TRBV21-1 TGTGCCAGCAGCTTACAGTGGCCGGGACTTTACCACTACGAGCAGTACTTC CASSLQWPGLYHYEQYF
TRBD2 NA TRBJ2-5 TRBV4-1 TGCGCCAGCAGCCCAGATACTAGCGGGAGGGCACGGGAGCAGTACTTC CASSPDTSGRAREQYF
TRBD2 many TRBJ2-3 TRBV4-1 TGCGCCAGCAGCCACCTTATAGCGGGCAGCACAGATACGCAGTATTTT CASSHLIAGSTDTQYF
TRBD1 many TRBJ2-5 TRBV20-1 TGCAGTGCTTACGACAGGGTGGTCCCTATAGAGACCCAGTACTTC CSAYDRVVPIETQYF
NA few TRBJ2-1 TRBV20-1 TGCAGTGCTGGGGTGGGTCAGCGTAATGAGCAGTTCTTC CSAGVGQRNEQFF
NA NA TRBJ2-1 TRBV9 TGTGCCAGCAGCCCCCCGTTTGGACGCTACTACAATGAGCAGTTCTTC CASSPPFGRYYNEQFF
TRBD2 NA TRBJ2-3 TRBV5-1 TGCGCCAGCAGCAAAGGACTAGCGGGGGCCAGCACAGATACGCAGTATTTT CASSKGLAGASTDTQYF